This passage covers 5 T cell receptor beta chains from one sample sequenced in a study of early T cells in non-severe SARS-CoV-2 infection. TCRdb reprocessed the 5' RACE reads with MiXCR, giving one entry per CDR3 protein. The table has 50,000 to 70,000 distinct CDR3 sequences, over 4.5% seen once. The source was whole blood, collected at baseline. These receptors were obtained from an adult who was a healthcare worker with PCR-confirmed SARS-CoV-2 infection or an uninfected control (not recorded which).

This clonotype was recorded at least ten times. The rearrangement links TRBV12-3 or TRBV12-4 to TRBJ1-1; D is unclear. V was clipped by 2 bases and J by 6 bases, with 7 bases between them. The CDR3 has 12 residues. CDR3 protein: CASSLYSAEAFF. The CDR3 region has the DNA TGTGCCAGCAGTTTATATTCGGCTGAAGCTTTCTTT.

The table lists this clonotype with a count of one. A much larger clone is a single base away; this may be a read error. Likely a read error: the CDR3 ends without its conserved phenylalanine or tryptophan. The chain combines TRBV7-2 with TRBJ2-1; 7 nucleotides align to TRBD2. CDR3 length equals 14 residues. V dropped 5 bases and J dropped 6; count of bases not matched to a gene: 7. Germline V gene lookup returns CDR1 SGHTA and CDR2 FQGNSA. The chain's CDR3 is CASSIRDYLNEQFS. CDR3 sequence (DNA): TGTGCCAGCAGCATCCGGGACTACCTCAATGAGCAGTTCTCC.

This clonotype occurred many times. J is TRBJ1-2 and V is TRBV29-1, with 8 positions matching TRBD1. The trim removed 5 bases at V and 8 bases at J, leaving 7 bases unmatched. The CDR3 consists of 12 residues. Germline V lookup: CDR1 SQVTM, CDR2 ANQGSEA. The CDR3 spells CSVSTGGDGYTF. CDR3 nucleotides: TGCAGCGTTTCTACAGGGGGTGACGGCTACACCTTC.

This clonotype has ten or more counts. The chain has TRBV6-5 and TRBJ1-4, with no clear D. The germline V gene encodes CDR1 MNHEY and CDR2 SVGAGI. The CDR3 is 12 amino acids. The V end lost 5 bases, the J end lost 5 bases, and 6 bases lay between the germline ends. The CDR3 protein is CASSTLNEKLFF. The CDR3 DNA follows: TGTGCCAGCAGTACATTAAATGAAAAACTGTTTTTT.

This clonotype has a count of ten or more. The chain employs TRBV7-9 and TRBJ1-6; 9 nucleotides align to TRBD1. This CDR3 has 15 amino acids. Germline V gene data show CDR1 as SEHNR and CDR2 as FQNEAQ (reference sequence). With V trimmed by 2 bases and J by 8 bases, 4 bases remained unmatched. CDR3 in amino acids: CASSLRTGDYSPLHF. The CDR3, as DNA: TGTGCCAGCAGCTTACGGACAGGGGATTATTCACCCCTCCACTTT.